This section outlines one T cell receptor beta chain sequence together with its context. Its antigen is not known. Primers for the PCR totalled 60 Vbeta and 13 Jbeta. In the original processing: It was a later analysis that counted tens of millions of unique TCR beta chains, of which 8.5 million to 12 million were shared. Clones were sequenced by immunoSEQ multiplex PCR, and TCRdb holds only the in-frame ones, with some missing. V and J calls and clone size come straight from that table; D and trimming were deduced from the DNA. The repertoire holds about 200,000 clones, with around nine tenths as singletons. The source of the sample is a study of cytomegalovirus exposure and HLA in healthy donors. The CDR3 has 16 residues. V shed 4 bases and J 2 bases; nucleotides not matched to a gene: 7. Germline-derived CDR1 and CDR2 are MNHEY and SVGAGI. Study-wide results and limits: Rarity held for most TCR sequences, but there were some public TCRs that occurred in many donors. Later analysis associated a missense DCLRE1C variant with TCR beta V- and J-gene trimming. Among the CMV-associated chains, a few were confirmed in vitro as specific for CMV antigens.

The sequencing sample was made of PBMCs. The chain couples TRBV6-5 to TRBJ2-7, with 11 nucleotides matching TRBD2. The receptor was isolated from a woman in her 30s in good health and CMV-seronegative. In DNA, the CDR3 is TGTGCCAGCAGTTTCGGGACTAGCGGAAACACCTACGAGCAGTACTTC. Translating it yields CASSFGTSGNTYEQYF.